The 30 T cell receptor beta chains given below trace back to one sample, sequenced in a study of cytomegalovirus exposure and HLA in healthy donors. The PCR had 60 Vbeta and 13 Jbeta primers. TCRdb keeps only in-frame clones here, not all; method: immunoSEQ multiplex PCR. The data show tens of thousands of clones, roughly four fifths seen once. Material: PBMCs. These TCRs come from a man younger than 40 in good health and CMV-seropositive.

The genes are TRBV5-5 and TRBJ2-1; TRBD2 agrees at 7 bases. With V trimmed by 6 bases and J by 6 bases, 12 bases remained unmatched. CDR3 length equals 15 residues. Germline lookup yields CDR1 SGHKS and CDR2 YYEKEE (reference sequence). The CDR3 region has the DNA TGTGCCAGCATTGGGGGGGAGGGCTTCGGCAATGAGCAGTTCTTC. As protein: CASIGGEGFGNEQFF.

This chain connects TRBV6-1 to TRBJ1-2, with no clear D. CDR1 MNHNS and CDR2 SASEGT come from the germline V gene. V lost 6 bases and J 6 bases, leaving 5 bases between the germline ends. The CDR3 sequence is 10 residues long. The CDR3 spells CASRINGYTF. CDR3 DNA: TGTGCCAGCAGAATTAATGGCTACACCTTC.

Turning to this clone: This CDR3 is also generated by other DNA sequences in the sample. The chain is built from TRBV30 and TRBJ1-5; D gene uncertain. The CDR3 runs to 13 residues. Trimming stripped 1 base from V and 2 bases from J, with 6 bases between. Germline CDR1 GTSNPN, CDR2 SVGIG (reference sequence). The CDR3 loop is CAWSAGGNQPQHF. The CDR3 coding sequence is TGTGCCTGGAGTGCTGGAGGCAATCAGCCCCAGCATTTT.

The gene calls are TRBV28 and TRBJ1-5; unclear D gene. Trimming shortened V by 3 bases and J by 3 bases, and 12 bases separated the two germline ends. The germline V gene encodes CDR1 MDHEN and CDR2 SYDVKM. There are 15 residues in the CDR3. CDR3 nucleotide sequence: TGTGCCAGCAGTTTGAGAGGCGGTTACAATCAGCCCCAGCATTTT. Translating it yields CASSLRGGYNQPQHF. The whole variable domain, filled in from reference TRBV28 and TRBJ1-5, reads DVKVTQSSRYLVKRTGEKVFLECVQDMDHENMFWYRQDPGLGLRLIYFSYDVKMKEKGDIPEGYSVSREKKERFSLILESASTNQTSMYLCASSLRGGYNQPQHFGDGTRLSIL.

J is TRBJ2-3 and V is TRBV10-2, with TRBD2 identical over 7 bases. This CDR3 spans 14 amino acids. Trimming cost V 6 bases and J 4 bases; bases outside gene matches: 7. In germline, CDR1 is WSHSY, CDR2 SAAADI. The CDR3 nucleotides read TGCGCCAGCAGCCGCGGGAGTATGGCAGATACGCAGTATTTT. Translating it yields CASSRGSMADTQYF.

The chain carries TRBV28 and TRBJ2-1; D remains ambiguous. The germline gives CDR1 MDHEN, CDR2 SYDVKM. Trimming stripped 2 bases from V and 4 bases from J, with 3 bases between. The CDR3 has 12 residues. The CDR3 DNA reads TGTGCCAGCAGTTTACCTTACAATGAGCAGTTCTTC. Protein: CASSLPYNEQFF.

This rearrangement joins TRBV11-2 to TRBJ2-2; 8 bases fit TRBD1. Germline V gene lookup returns CDR1 SGHAT and CDR2 FQNNGV. The ends lost 3 bases at V and 2 bases at J; junction bases unmatched: 11. CDR3 length: 18 residues. The CDR3 region has the DNA TGTGCCAGCAGCTTCCCCTGGACAGGGACTGGAAACACCGGGGAGCTGTTTTTT. It encodes CASSFPWTGTGNTGELFF.

The chain links TRBV6-4 to TRBJ2-3; the D gene is possibly TRBD1 (6 bases). The CDR3 has 14 residues. The V end was cut by 3 bases, the J end by 0 bases, with 7 bases between. CDR1 MRHNA and CDR2 SNTAGT come from the germline V gene. The CDR3 loop is CASSEGASTDTQYF. Here the CDR3 DNA reads TGTGCCAGCAGTGAGGGGGCTAGCACAGATACGCAGTATTTT.

In its sample, this clone was seen a few times. The V and J genes are TRBV6-1 and TRBJ1-4; TRBD1 agrees at 7 bases. Germline V CDR1 and CDR2: MNHNS, SASEGT. V trimming: 5 bases; J trimming: 5 bases; junction bases outside the gene matches: 8. The CDR3 sequence is 15 residues long. The CDR3 nucleotides are TGTGCCAGCAGTCCCTCGACAGGGAGAAATGAAAAACTGTTTTTT. Its protein is CASSPSTGRNEKLFF.

The chain's CDR3 is CASSRSAQGSDSNQPQHF. Here the CDR3 DNA reads TGTGCCAGCAGCCGCTCGGCTCAGGGAAGCGATAGCAATCAGCCCCAGCATTTT. This chain uses TRBV5-5 with TRBJ1-5; D may be TRBD1 (5 bases). The germline V and J ends were trimmed by 4 bases and 0 bases, with 20 bases remaining between them. Germline assignment: CDR1 SGHKS and CDR2 YYEKEE (reference sequence). The CDR3 covers 18 residues.

The chain links TRBV18 to TRBJ2-3, with a tentative D call TRBD2 (6 bases). V lost 2 bases, J lost 2 bases, and 17 bases lay in between. The germline CDR1 and CDR2 sequences are KGHSH and LQKENI. The CDR3 covers 17 residues. CDR3 DNA: TGTGCCAGCTCACCAGATTTGGGAGGCAGCCCCACAGATACGCAGTATTTT. Protein: CASSPDLGGSPTDTQYF. Using reference TRBV18 and TRBJ2-3 for the parts outside the CDR3, the full variable domain is NAGVMQNPRHLVRRRGQEARLRCSPMKGHSHVYWYRQLPEEGLKFMVYLQKENIIDESGMPKERFSAEFPKEGPSILRIQQVVRGDSAAYFCASSPDLGGSPTDTQYFGPGTRLTVL.

The gene calls are TRBV5-4 and TRBJ2-3; 9 bases align to TRBD2. The germline gives CDR1 SGHNT, CDR2 YYREEE (reference sequence). Trimming removed 4 bases from V and 6 bases from J; junction bases left unmatched: 18. The CDR3 is 18 residues long. The chain's CDR3 is CASSQEASASGISDTQYF. DNA for the CDR3: TGTGCCAGCAGCCAAGAAGCATCGGCTAGCGGGATCTCCGATACGCAGTATTTT.

This clone came up once. The junction differs from germline at one of its ends, possibly a read error. The genes are TRBV18 and TRBJ2-7, with a possible D match to TRBD1 (6 bases). This CDR3 contains 15 residues. CDR1 is KGHSH and CDR2 is LQKENI in the germline V gene. In DNA form, the CDR3 reads TGTGCCAGCTTACCAACCATGGGACATCCAGGGGAGCAGTACTTC. It codes for CASLPTMGHPGEQYF.

The CDR3 nucleotides read TGTGCCATCACCTCCGGCGGGGTCTCTGGAAACACCATATATTTT. Residues: CAITSGGVSGNTIYF. This chain uses TRBV10-3 with TRBJ1-3; no firm D call. The V gene lost 7 bases and the J gene lost 0 bases, with 13 bases spanning the gap. The CDR3 covers 15 residues. Germline V CDR1 and CDR2: ENHRY, SYGVKD.

This chain joins TRBV7-8 and TRBJ1-5, with 11 positions matching TRBD1. Germline CDR1 reads SGHVS; CDR2 reads FQNEAQ. The V segment lost 1 base and the J segment 6 bases; nucleotides outside the gene matches: 11. CDR3 length: 18 residues. The DNA of the CDR3 is TGTGCCAGCAGCTTAGTGTCCATTAGGACAGGGGGCAGTCAGCCCCAGCATTTT. It specifies CASSLVSIRTGGSQPQHF.

This sequence joins TRBV11-2 and TRBJ2-7, with D maybe TRBD1 (5 bases). V shed 0 bases and J shed 3 bases, with 18 bases lying between them. Looked up from germline, CDR1 is SGHAT and CDR2 is FQNNGV. CDR3 length: 17 amino acids. The CDR3 region has the DNA TGTGCCAGCAGCTTAGATCTCGTGACAGTCGGCTTCTACGAGCAGTACTTC. It is translated as CASSLDLVTVGFYEQYF. The complete variable domain, with remaining parts taken from reference TRBV11-2 and TRBJ2-7, reads EAGVAQSPRYKIIEKRQSVAFWCNPISGHATLYWYQQILGQGPKLLIQFQNNGVVDDSQLPKDRFSAERLKGVDSTLKIQPAKLEDSAVYLCASSLDLVTVGFYEQYFGPGTRLTVT.

The chain is built from TRBV7-9 and TRBJ2-5; 9 bases map to TRBD2. The assigned J gene may be wrong: the sequence end matches TRBJ2-7 better. Germline CDR1 is SEHNR and CDR2 is FQNEAQ (reference sequence). The CDR3 loop spans 14 amino acids. CDR3 bases: TGTGCCAGCAGCTCTAGCGGGACAGCCTACGAGCAGTACTTC. It specifies CASSSSGTAYEQYF.

CDR3 bases: TGTGCCACCAGCAGGCTGGAGGTGGTGAACACCGGGGAGCTGTTTTTT. It specifies CATSRLEVVNTGELFF. This chain links TRBV15 with TRBJ2-2, with D possibly TRBD2 on 5 matching bases. The CDR3 is made up of 16 amino acids. Trimming removed 3 bases at V and 1 base at J, with 12 bases between. CDR1 and CDR2 (germline): LNHNV, YYDKDF (reference sequence).

The chain carries TRBV7-2 and TRBJ2-1, with TRBD1 matching 11 bases. In germline, CDR1 is SGHTA, CDR2 FQGNSA. This CDR3 is built from 15 residues. Trimming took 5 bases from V and 2 from J; bases not matched to a gene: 2. The CDR3 DNA is TGTGCCAGCAGCCGGGACAGGGGGACCTACAATGAGCAGTTCTTC. Translating it yields CASSRDRGTYNEQFF.

The chain carries TRBV30 and TRBJ1-5; a possible D gene is TRBD1 (6 bases). The CDR3 spans 15 residues. Germline CDR1 and CDR2: GTSNPN and SVGIG (reference sequence). The ends were cut back, 2 bases at V and 4 bases at J, with 15 bases in the middle. This chain's CDR3 is CAWSPQGRGNQPQHF. The CDR3 coding sequence is TGTGCCTGGAGTCCACAGGGCCGAGGGAATCAGCCCCAGCATTTT.

The chain is built from TRBV6-5 and TRBJ1-2; D not certain. Trimming left V 2 bases short and J 8 bases short, with 12 bases between. Germline loops: CDR1 MNHEY, CDR2 SVGAGI. This CDR3 is built from 13 residues. CDR3 protein: CASSYGVESGYTF. The CDR3 coding sequence is TGTGCCAGCAGTTACGGCGTGGAGTCGGGCTACACCTTC.

The J gene is TRBJ2-7, the V gene TRBV27, with TRBD1 matching over 10 bases. This CDR3 is built from 17 residues. Looked up from germline, CDR1 is MNHEY and CDR2 is SMNVEV (reference sequence). V gave up 2 bases and J gave up 5 bases; unmatched junction bases: 12. CDR3 in amino acids: CASSLRITGTGVNEQYF. In nucleotides, the CDR3 is TGTGCCAGCAGTTTACGCATCACCGGGACAGGGGTCAACGAGCAGTACTTC.

This chain uses TRBV6-1 with TRBJ2-3, with D possibly being TRBD1 (6 bases). CDR1 MNHNS and CDR2 SASEGT come from the germline V gene. The V end was cut by 5 bases, the J end by 3 bases, with 15 bases between. The length of the CDR3 is 15 residues. The CDR3 nucleotides read TGTGCCAGCAGTCCCCGTGGACAGATGACAGATACGCAGTATTTT. Translating it yields CASSPRGQMTDTQYF.

CDR3: CASSLQGLAGAYEQYF. Written as DNA, the CDR3 is TGTGCCAGCAGCCTCCAAGGACTAGCGGGAGCCTACGAGCAGTACTTC. This rearrangement joins TRBV11-2 to TRBJ2-7; the match to TRBD2 covers 13 bases. With 5 bases clipped from V and 2 bases from J, the junction kept 6 bases outside the gene matches. CDR3 size: 16 residues. CDR1 and CDR2 from the germline V gene are SGHAT and FQNNGV.

The rearrangement joins TRBV7-9 to TRBJ1-1; TRBD1 might be the D (6 bases). The germline V gene encodes CDR1 SEHNR and CDR2 FQNEAQ (reference sequence). Trimming stripped 1 base from V and 4 bases from J, with 7 bases between. The CDR3 is made up of 13 amino acids. Written as DNA, the CDR3 is TGTGCCAGCAGCTTAGACAGGGCCACTGAAGCTTTCTTT. This encodes CASSLDRATEAFF. Variable domain in full (rest from reference TRBV7-9 and TRBJ1-1): DTGVSQNPRHKITKRGQNVTFRCDPISEHNRLYWYRQTLGQGPEFLTYFQNEAQLEKSRLLSDRFSAERPKGSFSTLEIQRTEQGDSAMYLCASSLDRATEAFFGQGTRLTVV.

This clone was recorded a few times. The chain links TRBV29-1 to TRBJ2-3; 8 positions agree with TRBD2. After removal of 0 bases from V and 0 bases from J, the junction contained 8 bases not matched to a gene. The CDR3 is 17 residues long. Germline CDR1 and CDR2: SQVTM and ANQGSEA. The CDR3: CSVEDPKLAASTDTQYF. CDR3 sequence (DNA): TGCAGCGTTGAAGATCCGAAACTAGCGGCTAGCACAGATACGCAGTATTTT.

This clone was counted between two and nine times. The chain uses TRBV30 and TRBJ2-7, with 12 bases that match TRBD2. CDR1 is GTSNPN, CDR2 SVGIG, per germline (reference sequence). V trimming: 7 bases; J trimming: 0 bases; junction bases outside the gene matches: 4. CDR3 length: 14 amino acids. The CDR3 sequence is CASTSGRSSYEQYF. In nucleotides, the CDR3 is TGTGCCTCAACTAGCGGGAGGAGCTCCTACGAGCAGTACTTC.

The V and J genes are TRBV5-4 and TRBJ2-7; the D is unclear. Trimming stripped 1 base from V and 0 bases from J, with 8 bases between. In germline, CDR1 is SGHNT, CDR2 YYREEE (reference sequence). The CDR3 consists of 14 residues. This CDR3 reads CASSLSGSSYEQYF. CDR3 nucleotide sequence: TGTGCCAGCAGCTTGTCTGGCAGCTCCTACGAGCAGTACTTC.

The chain employs TRBV14 and TRBJ2-1; D possibly corresponds to TRBD1 (5 bases). CDR3 length equals 16 residues. Germline-derived CDR1 and CDR2 are SGHDN and FVKESK. Trimming took 4 bases from V and 6 from J, leaving 19 bases between them. Here the CDR3 reads CASSPPLAGIGNEQFF. The CDR3 bases are TGTGCCAGCAGCCCCCCCCTCGCAGGGATTGGCAATGAGCAGTTCTTC.

The genes are TRBV5-6 and TRBJ1-1; D is ambiguous. Trimming removed 2 bases at V and 7 bases at J, with 12 bases between. The CDR3 totals 13 residues. Germline values: CDR1 SGHDT, CDR2 YYEEEE. The CDR3 region has the DNA TGTGCCAGCAGCTTATTGTCAGTTGGTGAAGCTTTCTTT. The encoded protein is CASSLLSVGEAFF.